The next 27 T cell receptor beta chains were all read from a single sample in a study of cytomegalovirus exposure and HLA in healthy donors. Researchers ran the PCR with 60 Vbeta and 13 Jbeta primers. Only in-frame clones appear in the TCRdb table, and some are missing; sequencing was by immunoSEQ multiplex PCR. The data hold roughly 150,000 clones, with 76% observed a single time. The sample consisted of PBMCs. All receptors derive from a man in his forties in good health and CMV-seronegative.

V usage is TRBV7-9 and J usage is TRBJ2-1; no clear D. Per germline, CDR1 SEHNR and CDR2 FQNEAQ (reference sequence). The CDR3 totals 15 residues. Trimming pared 8 bases from V and 6 bases from J, leaving 20 bases between. CDR3 coding DNA: TGTGCCAGCCTCCCCCTGATCAGCGATGGCAATGAGCAGTTCTTC. It yields the protein CASLPLISDGNEQFF.

V gene TRBV2 combines with J gene TRBJ1-1; no reliable D call. The germline V and J ends were trimmed by 4 bases and 9 bases, with 6 bases remaining between them. This CDR3 region has 10 residues. Per the germline V gene, CDR1 is SNHLY and CDR2 is FYNNEI. The DNA for the CDR3 is TGTGCCAGCAGTGGGAGTCAAGCTTTCTTT. It is translated as CASSGSQAFF.

The genes are TRBV6-1 and TRBJ2-1, with 7 bases that match TRBD2. The length of the CDR3 is 15 residues. The germline gives CDR1 MNHNS, CDR2 SASEGT. Trimming cost V 9 bases and J 5 bases; bases outside gene matches: 13. CDR3 amino acids: CASLPPSGGHNEQFF. The CDR3 DNA sequence: TGTGCCAGTCTCCCCCCCTCGGGAGGACACAATGAGCAGTTCTTC.

The V and J genes are TRBV29-1 and TRBJ2-1, with D unresolved. The V end lost 3 bases, the J end lost 9 bases, and 15 bases lay between the germline ends. This CDR3 has 13 residues. Germline V gene sequence: CDR1 SQVTM, CDR2 ANQGSEA. This CDR3 reads CSVEVELSGEQFF. The CDR3 nucleotides are TGCAGCGTTGAGGTCGAGCTATCGGGTGAGCAGTTCTTC.

This chain uses TRBV7-2 with TRBJ2-7, with 12 bases that match TRBD2. The CDR3 contains 15 residues. The V gene end was trimmed by 4 bases and the J gene end by 7 bases; junction bases not matched to a gene: 8. Germline assignment: CDR1 SGHTA and CDR2 FQGNSA. The CDR3 DNA is TGTGCCAGCAGCTCCCTACCTGGACTAGCGGGAGAGCAGTACTTC. This codes for CASSSLPGLAGEQYF.

V usage is TRBV27 and J usage is TRBJ1-4; 10 nucleotides align to TRBD1. Trimming removed 6 bases from V and 7 bases from J; junction bases left unmatched: 8. Germline lookup yields CDR1 MNHEY and CDR2 SMNVEV (reference sequence). The CDR3 loop spans 15 amino acids. The DNA of the CDR3 is TGTGCCAGCAGCCCCAGGACAGGGGGAGGTGAAAAACTGTTTTTT. It translates to CASSPRTGGGEKLFF.

In nucleotides, the CDR3 is TGTGCCAGCAGTTACTTGCGGACATCAGATACGCAGTATTTT. It codes for CASSYLRTSDTQYF. This chain links TRBV6-5 with TRBJ2-3; D perhaps matches TRBD1 (5 bases). The germline gives CDR1 MNHEY, CDR2 SVGAGI. With 1 base removed from V and 4 bases from J, the gap between germline ends came to 9 bases. CDR3 size: 14 residues.

The count of this clone is one. The chain combines TRBV30 with TRBJ2-2, with D possibly being TRBD2 (6 bases). The CDR3 is 16 amino acids. Between the trimmed V and J ends, which lost 5 bases and 5 bases, there was a span of 21 bases. Germline V gene data show CDR1 as GTSNPN and CDR2 as SVGIG (reference sequence). The CDR3 DNA is TGTGCCTGGGGAGGGCCGGACCTTCGAGGGACCGGGGAGCTGTTTTTT. It specifies CAWGGPDLRGTGELFF.

J is TRBJ2-7 and V is TRBV30; no clear D gene. This CDR3 contains 13 residues. Trimming shortened V by 4 bases and J by 2 bases, and 12 bases separated the two germline ends. Germline CDR1 is GTSNPN and CDR2 is SVGIG (reference sequence). CDR3 coding DNA: TGTGCCTGGAACCGGAACAGAGCCTACGAGCAGTACTTC. It yields the protein CAWNRNRAYEQYF.

J is TRBJ2-1 and V is TRBV30, with a tentative D call TRBD1 (5 bases). From germline, CDR1 is GTSNPN and CDR2 SVGIG (reference sequence). This CDR3 is 13 amino acids long. V lost 3 bases and J 6 bases, leaving 12 bases between the germline ends. DNA for the CDR3: TGTGCCTGGAGCCGATCCCAGGGCAATGAGCAGTTCTTC. Amino acid sequence: CAWSRSQGNEQFF.

The V and J genes are TRBV7-2 and TRBJ1-2, with TRBD1 matching 10 bases. From germline, CDR1 is SGHTA and CDR2 FQGNSA. The ends lost 3 bases at V and 11 bases at J; junction bases unmatched: 12. The length of the CDR3 is 15 residues. This chain's CDR3 is CASSFQGTGAVGYTF. DNA for the CDR3: TGTGCCAGCAGCTTCCAAGGGACAGGGGCGGTTGGGTACACCTTC. Full variable domain (rest looked up from reference TRBV7-2 and TRBJ1-2): GAGVSQSPSNKVTEKGKDVELRCDPISGHTALYWYRQSLGQGLEFLIYFQGNSAPDKSGLPSDRFSAERTGGSVSTLTIQRTQQEDSAVYLCASSFQGTGAVGYTFGSGTRLTVV.

The rearrangement uses TRBV29-1 and TRBJ2-2, with 11 positions matching TRBD2. The V gene's germline CDR1 is SQVTM and CDR2 ANQGSEA. The CDR3 covers 16 residues. Trimming at V came to 4 bases and at J to 6 bases, leaving 10 bases not matched to a gene. Here the CDR3 DNA reads TGCAGCGTTGTCCTAGCGGGAGGTCGGATAGCCGGGGAGCTGTTTTTT. It specifies CSVVLAGGRIAGELFF.

The J gene is TRBJ2-7, the V gene TRBV6-1, with a tentative D call TRBD2 (6 bases). The germline V gene encodes CDR1 MNHNS and CDR2 SASEGT. V dropped 7 bases and J dropped 3 bases, with 13 bases sitting between them. CDR3 size: 13 residues. In DNA, the CDR3 is TGTGCCAGCACGGGATGGGGGGTCTACGAGCAGTACTTC. Its protein is CASTGWGVYEQYF.

The chain carries TRBV28 and TRBJ2-5; D is undetermined. Matching the DNA end better, TRBJ2-7 makes the J call doubtful. The CDR3 consists of 13 residues. Looked up from germline, CDR1 is MDHEN and CDR2 is SYDVKM. This chain's CDR3 is CASSFPTPYEQYF. DNA for the CDR3: TGTGCCAGCAGTTTCCCTACCCCCTACGAGCAGTACTTC.

This clone was observed a single time. This rearrangement joins TRBV10-1 to TRBJ2-1, with TRBD1 identical over 9 bases. Germline assignment: CDR1 WNHNN and CDR2 SYGVQD (reference sequence). This CDR3 has 20 amino acids. V was pared by 4 bases and J by 6 bases, with 22 bases of the junction left unmatched. In nucleotides, the CDR3 is TGCGCCAGCAGTGGGGACAGGGAGCTTTTGAGTATTCTGGAGGGCAATGAGCAGTTCTTC. Translation gives CASSGDRELLSILEGNEQFF.

V is TRBV10-1 and J is TRBJ2-1, with 9 bases that match TRBD2. V lost 6 bases to trimming and J lost 0 bases; unmatched junction nucleotides: 12. CDR1 and CDR2 (germline): WNHNN, SYGVQD (reference sequence). The CDR3 has 18 amino acids. The CDR3 is CASRTWTSAKSSYNEQFF. CDR3 DNA: TGCGCCAGCAGGACCTGGACTAGCGCGAAGAGCTCCTACAATGAGCAGTTCTTC.

The rearrangement joins TRBV28 to TRBJ2-5, with 7 bases fitting TRBD1. This CDR3 comprises 15 residues. Germline lookup yields CDR1 MDHEN and CDR2 SYDVKM. Trimming cost V 5 bases and J 3 bases; bases outside gene matches: 9. The DNA for the CDR3 is TGTGCCAGCAGTCCCGCCCGGGACAGCAAAGAGACCCAGTACTTC. Its protein product is CASSPARDSKETQYF.

This chain uses TRBV7-2 with TRBJ1-5, with 7 bases fitting TRBD1. The trim removed 1 base at V and 6 bases at J, leaving 9 bases unmatched. There are 16 residues in the CDR3. The V gene's germline CDR1 is SGHTA and CDR2 FQGNSA. The CDR3 bases are TGTGCCAGCAGCTTAGATGTAGGGGGCGCAGGTCAGCCCCAGCATTTT. This encodes CASSLDVGGAGQPQHF.

The chain is built from TRBV6-1 and TRBJ2-3, with 12 bases fitting TRBD1. This CDR3 has 14 amino acids. Germline CDR1 and CDR2: MNHNS and SASEGT. The V and J ends lost 6 bases and 4 bases, in that order; junction bases with no gene match: 2. The CDR3 region has the DNA TGTGCCAGCAGGGGGACAGGGGGCTCAGATACGCAGTATTTT. This codes for CASRGTGGSDTQYF.

The chain recombines TRBV30 with TRBJ1-5; possibly TRBD1 for D (6 bases). The CDR3 is made up of 13 amino acids. Germline V gives CDR1 GTSNPN, CDR2 SVGIG (reference sequence). Trimming cost V 3 bases and J 7 bases, with 13 bases left between them. The CDR3 is CAWSLSTGQPQHF. The CDR3 DNA reads TGTGCCTGGAGCCTTTCGACAGGACAGCCCCAGCATTTT.

The chain carries TRBV6-1 and TRBJ2-1, with TRBD2 matching 8 bases. Germline V gives CDR1 MNHNS, CDR2 SASEGT. The CDR3 is made up of 17 amino acids. V dropped 2 bases and J dropped 6; count of bases not matched to a gene: 12. The chain's CDR3 is CASSETPRAGESNEQFF. DNA of the CDR3: TGTGCCAGCAGTGAAACCCCCAGAGCGGGAGAAAGCAATGAGCAGTTCTTC.

In this sample, this clone turned up once. The chain joins TRBV7-9 to TRBJ2-7; TRBD1 might be the D (6 bases). The CDR3 spans 16 residues. CDR1 and CDR2 (germline): SEHNR, FQNEAQ (reference sequence). Deletions cut 5 bases from V and 6 bases from J, with 23 bases between. CDR3 coding DNA: TGTGCCAGCAGCCCGACCGACTTAACTAGGGGGTCCGAGCAGTACTTC. Its translation: CASSPTDLTRGSEQYF.

The chain has TRBV4-1 and TRBJ2-7, with 9 bases lining up with TRBD2. CDR3 size: 17 residues. The germline V gene encodes CDR1 MGHRA and CDR2 YSYEKL. V was pared by 1 base and J by 1 base, with 8 bases of the junction left unmatched. In DNA, the CDR3 is TGCGCCAGCAGCCAAGCCCTAGCGGGGCCCCAATCCTACGAGCAGTACTTC. This gives the protein CASSQALAGPQSYEQYF.

This clone was seen only once. The V gene is TRBV4-1, the J gene TRBJ2-3, with a possible D match to TRBD2 (6 bases). Germline CDR1 MGHRA, CDR2 YSYEKL. The V end was cut by 2 bases, the J end by 4 bases, with 22 bases between. The CDR3 spans 18 residues. CDR3 bases: TGCGCCAGCAGCCAATTATCGCTCGGGCAGGGACTTGCAGATACGCAGTATTTT. It encodes CASSQLSLGQGLADTQYF.

V is TRBV6-5 and J is TRBJ1-1, with TRBD1 identical over 7 bases. The CDR3 length is 13 residues. Trimming at V came to 6 bases and at J to 6 bases, leaving 7 bases not matched to a gene. From germline, CDR1 is MNHEY and CDR2 SVGAGI. DNA of the CDR3: TGTGCCAGCAGGGACCAAGACAGGGCTGAAGCTTTCTTT. It specifies CASRDQDRAEAFF.

V gene TRBV7-9 combines with J gene TRBJ2-2; 11 bases agree with TRBD1. CDR3 length equals 13 residues. V trimming: 9 bases; J trimming: 3 bases; junction bases outside the gene matches: 0. The germline gives CDR1 SEHNR, CDR2 FQNEAQ (reference sequence). CDR3 nucleotides: TGTGCCAGGGGACAGGGGGACACCGGGGAGCTGTTTTTT. It specifies CARGQGDTGELFF.

This clone was detected a few times. This chain connects TRBV7-2 to TRBJ2-7; D might be TRBD1 (6 bases). Germline lookup yields CDR1 SGHTA and CDR2 FQGNSA. Trimming stripped 5 bases from V and 5 bases from J, with 10 bases between. The CDR3 is 12 amino acids. CDR3 bases: TGTGCCAGCAGCGACAGGCCTAACGAGCAGTACTTC. Residues: CASSDRPNEQYF.